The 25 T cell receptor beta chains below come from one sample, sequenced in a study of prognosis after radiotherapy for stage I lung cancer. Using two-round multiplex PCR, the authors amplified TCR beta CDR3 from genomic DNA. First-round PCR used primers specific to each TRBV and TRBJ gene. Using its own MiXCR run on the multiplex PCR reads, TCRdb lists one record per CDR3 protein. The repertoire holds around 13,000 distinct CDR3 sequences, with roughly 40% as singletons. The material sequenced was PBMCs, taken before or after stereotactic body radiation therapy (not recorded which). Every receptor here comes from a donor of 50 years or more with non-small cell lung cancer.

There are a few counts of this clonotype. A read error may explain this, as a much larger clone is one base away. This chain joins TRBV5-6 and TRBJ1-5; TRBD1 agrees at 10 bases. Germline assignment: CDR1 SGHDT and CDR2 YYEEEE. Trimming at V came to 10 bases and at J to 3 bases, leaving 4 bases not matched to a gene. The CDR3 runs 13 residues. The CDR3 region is CAGQGGLNQPQHF. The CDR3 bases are TGTGCCGGACAGGGGGGACTCAATCAGCCCCAGCATTTT.

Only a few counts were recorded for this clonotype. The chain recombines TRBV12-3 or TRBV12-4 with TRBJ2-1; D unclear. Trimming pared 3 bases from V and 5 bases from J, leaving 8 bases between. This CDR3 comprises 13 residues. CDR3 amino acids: CASSFGRDNEQFF. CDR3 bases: TGTGCCAGCAGTTTTGGTAGAGACAATGAGCAGTTCTTC.

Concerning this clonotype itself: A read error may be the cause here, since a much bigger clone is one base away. The CDR3 region has the DNA TGTGCCAGCCTTCCGAGAGGACAAGAGACCCAGTACTTC. Translation: CASLPRGQETQYF. The V call is TRBV6-2 or TRBV6-3, the J call TRBJ2-5; D remains unclear. Germline values: CDR1 MNHEY, CDR2 SVGEGT. The CDR3 runs 13 residues. Trimming cost V 8 bases and J 2 bases, with 12 bases left between them.

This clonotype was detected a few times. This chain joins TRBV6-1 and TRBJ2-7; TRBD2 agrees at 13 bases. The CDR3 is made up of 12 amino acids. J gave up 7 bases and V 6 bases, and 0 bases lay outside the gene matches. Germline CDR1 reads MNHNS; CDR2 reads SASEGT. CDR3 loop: CASRGLAGEQYF. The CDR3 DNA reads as TGTGCCAGCAGGGGACTAGCGGGAGAGCAGTACTTC.

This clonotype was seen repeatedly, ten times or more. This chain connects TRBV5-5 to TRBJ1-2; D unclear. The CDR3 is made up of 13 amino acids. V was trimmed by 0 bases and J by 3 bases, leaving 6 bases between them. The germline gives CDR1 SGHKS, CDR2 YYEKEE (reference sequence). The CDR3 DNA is TGTGCCAGCAGCTTGGGTCGGGACTATGGCTACACCTTC. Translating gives CASSLGRDYGYTF.

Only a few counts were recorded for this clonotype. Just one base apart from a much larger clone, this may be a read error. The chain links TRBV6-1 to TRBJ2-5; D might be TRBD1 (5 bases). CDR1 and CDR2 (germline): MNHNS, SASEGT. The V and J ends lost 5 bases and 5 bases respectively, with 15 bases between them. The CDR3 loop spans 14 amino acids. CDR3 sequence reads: CASSNPRVGETQYF. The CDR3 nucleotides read TGTGCCAGCAGTAACCCCAGGGTCGGGGAGACCCAGTACTTC.

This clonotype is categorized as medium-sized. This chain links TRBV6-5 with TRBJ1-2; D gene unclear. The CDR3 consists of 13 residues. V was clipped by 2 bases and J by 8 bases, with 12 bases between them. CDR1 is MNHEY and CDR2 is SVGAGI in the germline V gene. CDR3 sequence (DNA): TGTGCCAGCAGTTACACGAGGGAATCGGGCTACACCTTC. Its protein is CASSYTRESGYTF.

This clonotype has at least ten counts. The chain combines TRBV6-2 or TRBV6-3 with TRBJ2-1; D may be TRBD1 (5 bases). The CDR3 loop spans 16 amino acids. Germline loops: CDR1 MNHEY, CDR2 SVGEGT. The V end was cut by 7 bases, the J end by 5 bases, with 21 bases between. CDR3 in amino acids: CASTLPGLTPNNEQFF. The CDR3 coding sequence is TGTGCCAGCACCCTGCCAGGGTTAACGCCCAACAATGAGCAGTTCTTC.

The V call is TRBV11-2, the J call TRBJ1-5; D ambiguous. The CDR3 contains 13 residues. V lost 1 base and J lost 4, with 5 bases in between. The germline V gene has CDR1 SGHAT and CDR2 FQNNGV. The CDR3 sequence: CASSLVVNQPQHF. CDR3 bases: TGTGCCAGCAGCTTAGTAGTTAATCAGCCCCAGCATTTT.

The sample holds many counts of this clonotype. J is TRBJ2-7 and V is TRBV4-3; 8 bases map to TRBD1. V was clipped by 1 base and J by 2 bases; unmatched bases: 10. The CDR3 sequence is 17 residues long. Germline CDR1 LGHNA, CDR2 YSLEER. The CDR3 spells CASSQGLLGQAPYEQYF. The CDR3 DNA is TGCGCCAGCAGCCAAGGCCTCTTGGGACAGGCACCCTACGAGCAGTACTTC.

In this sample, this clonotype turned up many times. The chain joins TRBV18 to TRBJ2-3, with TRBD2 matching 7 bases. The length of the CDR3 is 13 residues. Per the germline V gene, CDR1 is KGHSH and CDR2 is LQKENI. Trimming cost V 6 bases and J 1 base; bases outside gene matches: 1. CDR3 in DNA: TGTGCCAGCTCGGGAGGGGGCACAGATACGCAGTATTTT. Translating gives CASSGGGTDTQYF.

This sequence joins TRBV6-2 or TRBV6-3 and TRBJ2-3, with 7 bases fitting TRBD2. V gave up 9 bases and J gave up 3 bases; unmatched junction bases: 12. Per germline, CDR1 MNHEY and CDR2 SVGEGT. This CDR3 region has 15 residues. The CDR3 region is CASGFRDYLTDTQYF. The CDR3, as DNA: TGTGCCAGTGGATTCCGGGACTACTTAACAGATACGCAGTATTTT.

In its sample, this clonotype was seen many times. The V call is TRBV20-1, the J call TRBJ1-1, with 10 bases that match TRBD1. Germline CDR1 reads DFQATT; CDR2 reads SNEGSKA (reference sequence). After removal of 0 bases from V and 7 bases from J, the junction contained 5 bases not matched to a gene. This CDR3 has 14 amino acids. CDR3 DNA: TGCAGTGCTAGAGACCTAGGGACAGGGGTTGAAGCTTTCTTT. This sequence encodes CSARDLGTGVEAFF.

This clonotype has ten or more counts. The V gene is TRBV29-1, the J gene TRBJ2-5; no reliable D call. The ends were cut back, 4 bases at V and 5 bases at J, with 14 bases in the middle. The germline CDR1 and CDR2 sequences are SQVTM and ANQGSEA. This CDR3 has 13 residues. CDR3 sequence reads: CSVARNLRETQYF. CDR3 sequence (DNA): TGCAGCGTTGCCCGGAATCTAAGGGAGACCCAGTACTTC. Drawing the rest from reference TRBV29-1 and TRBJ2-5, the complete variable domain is SAVISQKPSRDICQRGTSLTIQCQVDSQVTMMFWYRQQPGQSLTLIATANQGSEATYESGFVIDKFPISRPNLTFSTLTVSNMSPEDSSIYLCSVARNLRETQYFGPGTRLLVL.

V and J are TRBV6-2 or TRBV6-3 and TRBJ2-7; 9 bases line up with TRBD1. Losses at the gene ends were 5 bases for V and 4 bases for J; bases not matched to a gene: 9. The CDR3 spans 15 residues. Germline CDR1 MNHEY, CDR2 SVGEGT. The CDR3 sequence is CASSASGTGSYEQYF. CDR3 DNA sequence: TGTGCCAGCAGTGCCTCCGGGACAGGGAGTTACGAGCAGTACTTC.

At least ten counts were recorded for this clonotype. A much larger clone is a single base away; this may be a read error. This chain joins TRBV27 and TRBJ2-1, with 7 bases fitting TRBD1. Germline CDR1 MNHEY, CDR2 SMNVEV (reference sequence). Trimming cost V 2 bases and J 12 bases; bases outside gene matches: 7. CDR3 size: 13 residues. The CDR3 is CASSLGQVYGQFF. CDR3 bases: TGTGCCAGCAGTTTAGGACAGGTCTATGGGCAGTTCTTC.

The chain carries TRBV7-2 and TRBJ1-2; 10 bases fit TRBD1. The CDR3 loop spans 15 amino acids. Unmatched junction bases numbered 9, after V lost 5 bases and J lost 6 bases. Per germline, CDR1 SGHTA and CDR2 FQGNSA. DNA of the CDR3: TGTGCCAGCAGCGCCCTGACAGGGGGCAGCAATGGCTACACCTTC. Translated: CASSALTGGSNGYTF.

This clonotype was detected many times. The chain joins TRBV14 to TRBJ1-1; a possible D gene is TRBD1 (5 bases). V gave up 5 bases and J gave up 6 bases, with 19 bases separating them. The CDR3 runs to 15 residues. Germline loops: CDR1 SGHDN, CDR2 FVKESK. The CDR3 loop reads CASSENGRGEAEAFF. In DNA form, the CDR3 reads TGTGCCAGCAGCGAAAACGGGAGAGGGGAGGCTGAAGCTTTCTTT.

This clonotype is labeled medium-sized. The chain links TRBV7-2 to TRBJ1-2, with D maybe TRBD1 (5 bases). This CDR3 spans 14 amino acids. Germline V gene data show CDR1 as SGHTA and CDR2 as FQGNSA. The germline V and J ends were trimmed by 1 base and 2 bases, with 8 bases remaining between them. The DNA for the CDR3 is TGTGCCAGCAGCTTAGGACCAGGGAACTATGGCTACACCTTC. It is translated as CASSLGPGNYGYTF.

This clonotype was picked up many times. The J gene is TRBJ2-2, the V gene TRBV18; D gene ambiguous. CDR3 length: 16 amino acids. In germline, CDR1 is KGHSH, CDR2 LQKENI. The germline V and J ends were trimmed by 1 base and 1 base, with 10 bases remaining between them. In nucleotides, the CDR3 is TGTGCCAGCTCACCACAAGTTTCAAGGAACACCGGGGAGCTGTTTTTT. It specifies CASSPQVSRNTGELFF. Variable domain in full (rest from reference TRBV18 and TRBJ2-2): NAGVMQNPRHLVRRRGQEARLRCSPMKGHSHVYWYRQLPEEGLKFMVYLQKENIIDESGMPKERFSAEFPKEGPSILRIQQVVRGDSAAYFCASSPQVSRNTGELFFGEGSRLTVL.

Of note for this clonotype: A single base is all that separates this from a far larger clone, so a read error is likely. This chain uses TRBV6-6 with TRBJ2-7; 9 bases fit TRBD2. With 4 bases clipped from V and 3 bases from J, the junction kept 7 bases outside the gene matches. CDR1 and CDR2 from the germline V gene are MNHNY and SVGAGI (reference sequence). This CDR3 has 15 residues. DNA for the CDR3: TGTGCCAGCAGTTCCCCCGTACTAGCGGGCTACGAGCAGTACTTC. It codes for CASSSPVLAGYEQYF.

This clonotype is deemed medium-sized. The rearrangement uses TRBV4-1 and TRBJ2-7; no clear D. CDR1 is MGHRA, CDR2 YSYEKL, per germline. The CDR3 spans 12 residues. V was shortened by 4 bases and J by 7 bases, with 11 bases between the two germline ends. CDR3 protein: CASSPNGREQYF. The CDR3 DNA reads TGCGCCAGCAGCCCCAACGGACGGGAGCAGTACTTC.

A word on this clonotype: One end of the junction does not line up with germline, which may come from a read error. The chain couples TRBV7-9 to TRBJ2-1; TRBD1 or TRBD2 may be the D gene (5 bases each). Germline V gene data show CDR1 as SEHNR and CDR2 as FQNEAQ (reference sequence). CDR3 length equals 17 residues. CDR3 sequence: CASILARQNPRGNDQFF. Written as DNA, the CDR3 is TGTGCCAGCATCTTAGCCCGACAGAACCCGAGGGGCAATGATCAGTTCTTC.

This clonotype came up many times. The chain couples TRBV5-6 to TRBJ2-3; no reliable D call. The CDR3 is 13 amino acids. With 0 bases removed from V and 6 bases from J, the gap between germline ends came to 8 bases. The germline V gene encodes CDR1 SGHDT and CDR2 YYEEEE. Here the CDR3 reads CASSLAPGDTQYF. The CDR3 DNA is TGTGCCAGCAGCTTGGCCCCGGGCGATACGCAGTATTTT.

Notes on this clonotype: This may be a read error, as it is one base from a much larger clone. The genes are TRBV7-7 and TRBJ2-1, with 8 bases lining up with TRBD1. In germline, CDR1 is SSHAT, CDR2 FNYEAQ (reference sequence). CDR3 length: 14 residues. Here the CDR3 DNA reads TGTGCCAGCAGCCCCGACAGGGGTAGCAATGAGCACTTCTTC. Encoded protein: CASSPDRGSNEHFF.